One TCR beta chain is described in this entry. In germline, CDR1 is MNHNS, CDR2 SASEGT. The CDR3 covers 14 residues. V lost 7 bases, J lost 4 bases, and 16 bases lay in between. The data are from a study of T cells in Graves' hyperthyroidism and ophthalmopathy. Amplification of TCR beta CDR3 regions was performed using RNA transcripts as template. The HTBI primer set served for first-round RT-PCR of the TCR CDR3. TCRdb used MiXCR to reprocess the multiplex PCR reads, holding one entry per CDR3 protein. The sample has approximately 530,000 distinct CDR3 sequences, 15% to 20% seen once. The J gene is TRBJ1-1, the V gene TRBV6-1; D uncertain. The TCR was taken from a man aged 35 to 55 with Graves' ophthalmopathy. Material: blood. Here the CDR3 reads CASIRWGFGTEAFF. The CDR3 DNA reads TGTGCCAGCATCCGATGGGGATTCGGCACTGAAGCTTTCTTT.